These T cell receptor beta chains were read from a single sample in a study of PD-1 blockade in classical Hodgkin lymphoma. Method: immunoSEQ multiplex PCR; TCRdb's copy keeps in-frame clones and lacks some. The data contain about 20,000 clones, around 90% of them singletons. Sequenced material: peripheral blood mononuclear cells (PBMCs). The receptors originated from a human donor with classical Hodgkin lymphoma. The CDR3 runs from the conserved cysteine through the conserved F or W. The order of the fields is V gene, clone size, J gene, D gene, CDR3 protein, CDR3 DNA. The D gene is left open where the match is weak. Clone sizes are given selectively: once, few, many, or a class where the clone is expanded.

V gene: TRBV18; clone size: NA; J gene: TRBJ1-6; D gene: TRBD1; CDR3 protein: CASSPDRNSPLHF; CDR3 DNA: TGTGCCAGCTCACCGGACAGGAATTCACCCCTCCACTTT
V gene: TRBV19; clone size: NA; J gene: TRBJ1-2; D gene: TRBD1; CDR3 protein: CASLDRDRFGYTF; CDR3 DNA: TGTGCCAGTCTCGACAGGGATCGTTTTGGCTACACCTTC
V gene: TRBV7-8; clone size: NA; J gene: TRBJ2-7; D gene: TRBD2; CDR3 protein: CASSPTSGYEQYF; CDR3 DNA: TGTGCCAGCAGCCCGACTAGCGGGTACGAGCAGTACTTC
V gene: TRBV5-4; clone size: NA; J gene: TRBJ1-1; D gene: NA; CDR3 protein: CASSNAQGIVEAFF; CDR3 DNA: TGTGCCAGCAGCAACGCACAGGGTATCGTTGAAGCTTTCTTT
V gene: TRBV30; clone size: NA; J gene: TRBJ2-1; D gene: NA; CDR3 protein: CAWSVPDRGYNEQFF; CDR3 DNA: TGTGCCTGGAGTGTACCGGATCGGGGCTACAATGAGCAGTTCTTC
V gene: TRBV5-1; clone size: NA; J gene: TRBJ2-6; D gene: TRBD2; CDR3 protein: CASSSSGGTGANVLTF; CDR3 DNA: TGCGCCAGCAGCTCCTCGGGGGGAACTGGGGCCAACGTCCTGACTTTC
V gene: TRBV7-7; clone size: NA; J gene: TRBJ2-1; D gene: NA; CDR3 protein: CASSKDLGSNEQFF; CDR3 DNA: TGTGCCAGCAGCAAGGACCTGGGGTCCAATGAGCAGTTCTTC
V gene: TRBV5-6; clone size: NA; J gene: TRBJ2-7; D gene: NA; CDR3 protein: CASSSTETGGYEQYF; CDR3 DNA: TGTGCCAGCAGCTCGACAGAGACTGGCGGATACGAGCAGTACTTC
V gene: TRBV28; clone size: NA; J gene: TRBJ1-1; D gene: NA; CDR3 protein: CASSLSLNTEAFF; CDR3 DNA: TGTGCCAGCAGTTTATCTTTGAACACTGAAGCTTTCTTT
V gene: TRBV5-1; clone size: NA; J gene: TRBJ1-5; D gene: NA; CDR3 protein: CASSLGSGNQPQHF; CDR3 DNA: TGCGCCAGCAGCTTGGGGTCAGGCAATCAGCCCCAGCATTTT
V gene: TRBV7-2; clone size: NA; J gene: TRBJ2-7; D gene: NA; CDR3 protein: CASSLGYYEQYF; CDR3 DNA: TGTGCCAGCAGCCTCGGGTACTACGAGCAGTACTTC
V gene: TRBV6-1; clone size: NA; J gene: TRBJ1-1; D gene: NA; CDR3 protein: CASSDPIPFF; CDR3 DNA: TGTGCCAGCAGTGATCCTATCCCTTTCTTT
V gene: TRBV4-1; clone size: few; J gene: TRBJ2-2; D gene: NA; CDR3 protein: CASSHPARRNTGELFF; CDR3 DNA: TGCGCCAGCAGCCACCCCGCTAGGAGGAACACCGGGGAGCTGTTTTTT
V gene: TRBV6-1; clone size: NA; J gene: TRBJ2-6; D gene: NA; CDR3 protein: CASQRESSGANVLTF; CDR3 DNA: TGTGCCAGCCAAAGGGAGAGCTCTGGGGCCAACGTCCTGACTTTC
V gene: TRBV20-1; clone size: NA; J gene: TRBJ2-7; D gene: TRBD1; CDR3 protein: CSARRGLGQYF; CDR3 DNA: TGCAGTGCTCGCAGGGGGCTTGGGCAGTACTTC
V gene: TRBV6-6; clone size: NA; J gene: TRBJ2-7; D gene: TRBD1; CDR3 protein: CASSYLPDRGYEQYF; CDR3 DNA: TGTGCCAGCAGTTATCTTCCGGACAGGGGCTACGAGCAGTACTTC
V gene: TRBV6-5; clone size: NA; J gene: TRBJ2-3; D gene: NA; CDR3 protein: CASSYLSRDPPDTQYF; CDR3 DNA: TGTGCCAGCAGTTACCTCTCGCGGGACCCGCCAGATACGCAGTATTTT
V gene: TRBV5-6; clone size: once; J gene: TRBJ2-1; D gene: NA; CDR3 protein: CASSLSLSYNEQFF; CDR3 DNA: TGTGCCAGCAGCTTGAGTCTCTCCTACAATGAGCAGTTCTTC
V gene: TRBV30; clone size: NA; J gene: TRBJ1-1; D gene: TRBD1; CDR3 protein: CAWSLTGARREAFF; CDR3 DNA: TGTGCCTGGAGCCTCACAGGGGCACGTCGGGAAGCTTTCTTT
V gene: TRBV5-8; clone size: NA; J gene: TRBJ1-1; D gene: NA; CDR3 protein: CASNWVGSGATEAFF; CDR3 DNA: TGTGCCAGCAATTGGGTGGGTTCGGGGGCCACTGAAGCTTTCTTT
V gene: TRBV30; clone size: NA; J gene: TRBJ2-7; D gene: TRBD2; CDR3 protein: CAWGPLAGPYEQYF; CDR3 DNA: TGTGCCTGGGGACCCCTAGCGGGGCCCTACGAGCAGTACTTC
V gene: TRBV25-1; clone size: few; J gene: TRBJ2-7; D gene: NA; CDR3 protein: CASSESNTGYEQYF; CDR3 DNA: TGTGCCAGCAGTGAATCAAACACGGGATACGAGCAGTACTTC
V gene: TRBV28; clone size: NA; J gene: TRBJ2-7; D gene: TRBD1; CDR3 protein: CASSSPSGTGAFYRYF; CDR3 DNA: TGTGCCAGCAGTTCACCCTCCGGGACAGGGGCGTTTTATAGGTACTTC
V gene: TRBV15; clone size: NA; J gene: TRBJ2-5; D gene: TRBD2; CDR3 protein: CATSGWTSGRALTQYF; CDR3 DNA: TGTGCCACCAGCGGTTGGACTAGCGGGAGGGCCTTGACCCAGTACTTC
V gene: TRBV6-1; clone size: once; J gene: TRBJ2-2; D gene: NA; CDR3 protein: CASSEAGENTGELFF; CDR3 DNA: TGTGCCAGCAGTGAAGCGGGAGAGAACACCGGGGAGCTGTTTTTT
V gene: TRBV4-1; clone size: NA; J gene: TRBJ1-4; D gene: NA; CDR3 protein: CASSQRATTNEKLFF; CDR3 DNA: TGCGCCAGCAGCCAGAGGGCCACAACTAATGAAAAACTGTTTTTT
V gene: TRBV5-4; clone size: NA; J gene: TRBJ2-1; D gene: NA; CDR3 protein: CASSLGWFGDNEQFF; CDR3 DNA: TGTGCCAGCAGCTTGGGTTGGTTTGGGGACAATGAGCAGTTCTTC
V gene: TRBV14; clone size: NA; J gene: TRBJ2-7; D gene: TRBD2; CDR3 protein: CASSQGLAGLYEQYF; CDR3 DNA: TGTGCCAGCAGCCAAGGGCTAGCGGGGCTCTACGAGCAGTACTTC
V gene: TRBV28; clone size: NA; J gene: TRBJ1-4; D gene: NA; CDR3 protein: CASSIYTSEKLFF; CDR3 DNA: TGTGCCAGCAGTATTTATACTTCGGAAAAACTGTTTTTT
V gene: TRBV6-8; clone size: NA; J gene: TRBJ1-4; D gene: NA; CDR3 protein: CASSYDNTLMKNCFF; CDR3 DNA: NA
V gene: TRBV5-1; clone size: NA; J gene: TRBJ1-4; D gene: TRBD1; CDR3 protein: CASSTGQGNEKLFF; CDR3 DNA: TGCGCCAGCAGCACCGGACAGGGGAATGAAAAACTGTTTTTT
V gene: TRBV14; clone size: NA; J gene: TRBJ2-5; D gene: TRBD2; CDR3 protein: CASSQVGTSPETQYF; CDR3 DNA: TGTGCCAGCAGCCAAGTCGGGACTAGCCCTGAGACCCAGTACTTC
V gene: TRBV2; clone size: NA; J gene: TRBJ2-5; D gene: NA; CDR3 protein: CANEAQGLRTQYF; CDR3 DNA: TGTGCCAACGAAGCACAGGGTCTGCGGACCCAGTACTTC
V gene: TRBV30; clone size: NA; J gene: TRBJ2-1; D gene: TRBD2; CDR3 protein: CAWSVGAGLVYNEQFF; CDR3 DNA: TGTGCCTGGAGTGTTGGGGCAGGACTAGTTTACAATGAGCAGTTCTTC